The source of this T cell receptor (beta chain) is a study of CXCR3-negative and CXCR3-positive naive CD8 T cells. Regarding the study as a whole: High diversity, comparable across both naive subsets, contrasted with much lower diversity in memory CD8+ cells. Naive cells positive for CXCR3 carried more hydrophobic TRB CDR3s than CXCR3-negative ones.

Points on this clonotype: The antigen is unknown.

cDNA libraries for TRB were generated by 5' RACE incorporating UMI labels. TCRdb reanalyzed the 5' RACE reads, giving one entry per CDR3 protein sequence and no DNA. In all, the sample yields about 150,000 distinct CDR3 sequences. CDR1 is SEHNR and CDR2 is FQNEAQ in the germline V gene (reference sequence). This CDR3 is 14 amino acids long. The V and J genes are TRBV7-9 and TRBJ2-7; as DNA is missing, the TRBD1 call by TCRdb cannot be tested. The receptor was isolated from a human donor in good health. Some clones in this sample may be carry-over from other donors' samples. Source material: naive CXCR3+ CD8+ T cells from blood. The sample's subset: CD45RO-CCR7+CD27+CD95- naive CD8+ T cells expressing CXCR3 (TNR3+). The CDR3: CASSPRGNFYEQYF.